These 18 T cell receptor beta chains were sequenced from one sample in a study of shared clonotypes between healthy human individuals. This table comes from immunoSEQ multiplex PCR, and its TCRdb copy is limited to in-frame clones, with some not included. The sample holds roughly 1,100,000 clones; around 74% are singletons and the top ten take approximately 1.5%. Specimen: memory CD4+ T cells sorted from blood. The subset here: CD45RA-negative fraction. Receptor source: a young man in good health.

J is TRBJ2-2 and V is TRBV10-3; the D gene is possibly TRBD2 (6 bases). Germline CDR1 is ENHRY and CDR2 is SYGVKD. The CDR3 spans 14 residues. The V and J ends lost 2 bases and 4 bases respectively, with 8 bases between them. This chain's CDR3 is CAISEKEGTGELFF. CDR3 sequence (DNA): TGTGCCATCAGTGAGAAGGAGGGCACCGGGGAGCTGTTTTTT.

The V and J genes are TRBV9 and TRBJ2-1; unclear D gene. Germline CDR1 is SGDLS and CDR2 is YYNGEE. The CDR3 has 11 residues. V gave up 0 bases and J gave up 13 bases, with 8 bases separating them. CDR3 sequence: CASSVDKIQFF. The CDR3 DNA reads TGTGCCAGCAGCGTAGACAAGATTCAGTTCTTC.

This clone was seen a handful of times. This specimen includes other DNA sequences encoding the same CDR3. The CDR3 reads CASSGGTYSNQPQHF. The CDR3 coding sequence is TGTGCCAGCAGCGGGGGCACCTATAGCAATCAGCCCCAGCATTTT. The gene calls are TRBV2 and TRBJ1-5, with a tentative D call TRBD1 (6 bases). The V and J ends lost 6 bases and 0 bases respectively, with 12 bases between them. Germline loops: CDR1 SNHLY, CDR2 FYNNEI. This CDR3 spans 15 amino acids. The entire variable domain, with the rest obtained from reference TRBV2 and TRBJ1-5, is as follows: EPEVTQTPSHQVTQMGQEVILRCVPISNHLYFYWYRQILGQKVEFLVSFYNNEISEKSEIFDDQFSVERPDGSNFTLKIRSTKLEDSAMYFCASSGGTYSNQPQHFGDGTRLSIL.

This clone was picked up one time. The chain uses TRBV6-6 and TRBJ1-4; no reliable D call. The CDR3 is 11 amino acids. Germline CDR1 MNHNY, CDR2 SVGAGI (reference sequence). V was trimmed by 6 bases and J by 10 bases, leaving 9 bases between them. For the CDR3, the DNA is TGTGCCAGCAGACGCACCGGAAAACTGTTTTTT. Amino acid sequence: CASRRTGKLFF.

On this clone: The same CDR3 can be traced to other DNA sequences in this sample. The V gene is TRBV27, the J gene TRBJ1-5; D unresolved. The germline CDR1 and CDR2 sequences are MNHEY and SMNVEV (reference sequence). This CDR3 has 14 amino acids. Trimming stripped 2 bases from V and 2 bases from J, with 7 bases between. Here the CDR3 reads CASSLQGGNQPQHF. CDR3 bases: TGTGCCAGCAGTTTACAAGGCGGCAATCAGCCCCAGCATTTT.

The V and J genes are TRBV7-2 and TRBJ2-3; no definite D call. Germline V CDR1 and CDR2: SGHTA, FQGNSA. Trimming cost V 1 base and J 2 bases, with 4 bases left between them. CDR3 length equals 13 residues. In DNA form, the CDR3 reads TGTGCCAGCAGCTTAGGGACCACAGATACGCAGTATTTT. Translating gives CASSLGTTDTQYF.

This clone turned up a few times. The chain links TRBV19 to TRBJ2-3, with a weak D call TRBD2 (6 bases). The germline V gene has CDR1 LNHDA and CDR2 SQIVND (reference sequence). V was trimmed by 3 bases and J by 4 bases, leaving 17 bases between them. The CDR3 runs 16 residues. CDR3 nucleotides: TGTGCCAGTAGTATTAGTACGGGGGAGGTATCAGATACGCAGTATTTT. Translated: CASSISTGEVSDTQYF.

CDR3 sequence: CSSGVGNSPLHF. In DNA, the CDR3 is TGCAGCTCAGGAGTGGGTAATTCACCCCTCCACTTT. The V call is TRBV29-1, the J call TRBJ1-6, with D hard to call. Trimming took 8 bases from V and 6 from J, leaving 11 bases between them. Germline assignment: CDR1 SQVTM and CDR2 ANQGSEA. The CDR3 consists of 12 residues. Full variable domain (remainder filled in from reference TRBV29-1 and TRBJ1-6): SAVISQKPSRDICQRGTSLTIQCQVDSQVTMMFWYRQQPGQSLTLIATANQGSEATYESGFVIDKFPISRPNLTFSTLTVSNMSPEDSSIYLCSSGVGNSPLHFGNGTRLTVT.

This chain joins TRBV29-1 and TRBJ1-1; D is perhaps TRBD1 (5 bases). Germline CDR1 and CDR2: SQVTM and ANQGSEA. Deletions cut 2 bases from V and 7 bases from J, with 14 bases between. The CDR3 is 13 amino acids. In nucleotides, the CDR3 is TGCAGCGTTGAAAAAGGGACCGCTAGTGAAGCTTTCTTT. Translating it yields CSVEKGTASEAFF.

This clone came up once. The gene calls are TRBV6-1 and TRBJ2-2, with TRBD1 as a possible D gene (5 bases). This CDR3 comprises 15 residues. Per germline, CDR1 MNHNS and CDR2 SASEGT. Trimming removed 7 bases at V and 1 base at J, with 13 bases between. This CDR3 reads CASTLDSLNTGELFF. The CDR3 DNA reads TGTGCCAGCACCCTCGACAGCCTGAACACCGGGGAGCTGTTTTTT.

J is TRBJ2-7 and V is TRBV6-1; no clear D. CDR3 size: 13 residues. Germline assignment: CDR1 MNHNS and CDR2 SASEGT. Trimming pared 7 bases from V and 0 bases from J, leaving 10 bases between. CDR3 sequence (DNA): TGTGCCAGCACTGAGGACGCCTCCTACGAGCAGTACTTC. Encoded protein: CASTEDASYEQYF.

The DNA for the CDR3 is TGTGCTAGTGGTTTCCCCTTCGACAGGTTTAAGGGCTACGAGCAGTACTTC. It translates to CASGFPFDRFKGYEQYF. The gene calls are TRBV12-5 and TRBJ2-7, with D possibly matching TRBD1 (6 bases). The CDR3 length is 17 residues. Germline lookup yields CDR1 LGHNT and CDR2 FRNRAP. V was pared by 3 bases and J by 3 bases, with 21 bases between.

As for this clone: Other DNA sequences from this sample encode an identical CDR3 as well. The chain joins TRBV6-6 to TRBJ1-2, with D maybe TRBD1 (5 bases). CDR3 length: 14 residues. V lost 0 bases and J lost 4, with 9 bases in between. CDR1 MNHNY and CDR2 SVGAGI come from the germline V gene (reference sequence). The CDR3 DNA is TGTGCCAGCAGTTACTCCCAGGGCGGCTATGGCTACACCTTC. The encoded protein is CASSYSQGGYGYTF.

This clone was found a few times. The CDR3 DNA reads TGTGCCAGCAGCTCAGTCGGGGGGCCGGATACGCAGTATTTT. Protein sequence: CASSSVGGPDTQYF. V is TRBV9 and J is TRBJ2-3; TRBD2 is a possible D gene (7 bases). Trimming took 4 bases from V and 6 from J, leaving 15 bases between them. Germline V lookup: CDR1 SGDLS, CDR2 YYNGEE. This CDR3 is 14 amino acids long.

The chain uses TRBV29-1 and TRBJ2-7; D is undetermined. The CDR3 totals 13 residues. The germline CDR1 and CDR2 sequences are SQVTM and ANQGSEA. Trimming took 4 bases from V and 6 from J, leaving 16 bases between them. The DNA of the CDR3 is TGCAGCGTTGCCCGGTTATTGGGTGCCGAGCAGTACTTC. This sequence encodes CSVARLLGAEQYF.

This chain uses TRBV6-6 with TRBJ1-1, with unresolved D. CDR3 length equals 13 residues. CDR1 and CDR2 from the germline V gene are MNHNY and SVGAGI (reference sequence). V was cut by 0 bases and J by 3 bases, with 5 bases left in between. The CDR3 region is CASSYSSDTEAFF. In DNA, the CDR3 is TGTGCCAGCAGTTACTCGAGTGACACTGAAGCTTTCTTT.

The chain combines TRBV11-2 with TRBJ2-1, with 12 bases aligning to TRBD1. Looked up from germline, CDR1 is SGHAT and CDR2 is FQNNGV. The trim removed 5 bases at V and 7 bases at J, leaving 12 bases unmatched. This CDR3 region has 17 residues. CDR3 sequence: CASSDGAGTGGWNEQFF. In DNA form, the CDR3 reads TGTGCCAGCAGCGATGGGGCCGGGACAGGGGGCTGGAATGAGCAGTTCTTC.

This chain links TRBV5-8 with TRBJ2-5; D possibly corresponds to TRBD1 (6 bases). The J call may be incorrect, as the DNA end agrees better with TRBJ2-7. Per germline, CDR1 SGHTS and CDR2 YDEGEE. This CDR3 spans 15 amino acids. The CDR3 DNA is TGTGCCAGCACCGTCACAGGGAGCGGAGCCTACGAGCAGTACTTC. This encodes CASTVTGSGAYEQYF.